One sample yielded the 15 T cell receptor beta chains listed below, sequenced in a study of T cells expressing NK-cell markers. Following a re-call of the 5' RACE reads, TCRdb has one entry per CDR3 protein and lacks DNA. This sample contains about 460,000 distinct CDR3 sequences. The specimen sequenced was blood T cells: a sorted CD56 or NKG2C T cell subset, CD4+ or CD8+ T cells, or bulk PBMC T cells (not recorded which). These receptors were collected from a woman in her forties or fifties in good health.

J is TRBJ1-6 and V is TRBV5-6. This CDR3 comprises 17 residues. CDR1 and CDR2 from the germline V gene are SGHDT and YYEEEE. The CDR3 loop is CASSLAPESSYNSPLHF.

The gene calls are TRBV20-1 and TRBJ2-1; there is no DNA to check the TCRdb D call of TRBD1. The CDR3 loop spans 14 amino acids. CDR1 is DFQATT and CDR2 is SNEGSKA in the germline V gene (reference sequence). The chain's CDR3 is CSAAPWGPGNEQFF.

The gene calls are TRBV12-3 or TRBV12-4 and TRBJ2-3. The CDR3 runs to 11 residues. CDR3 in amino acids: CASSNTDTQYF.

J is TRBJ1-5 and V is TRBV6-1; TCRdb returns TRBD1, unconfirmable since there is no DNA. The CDR3 extends over 13 amino acids. Germline V gene sequence: CDR1 MNHNS, CDR2 SASEGT. CDR3 in amino acids: CASRRGTNQPQHF.

V usage is TRBV24-1 and J usage is TRBJ2-7. Germline V gene data show CDR1 as KGHDR and CDR2 as SFDVKD. There are 13 residues in the CDR3. CDR3 amino acids: CATSDLVGGEQYF.

This chain's CDR3 is CASRSPGSNYGYTF. This sequence joins TRBV6-1 and TRBJ1-2; absent DNA, TCRdb's TRBD1 call cannot be checked. The CDR3 runs to 14 residues. Germline V gene lookup returns CDR1 MNHNS and CDR2 SASEGT.

The rearrangement links TRBV3-1 to TRBJ1-6; TCRdb lists TRBD1, though no DNA is available to test this call. The germline CDR1 and CDR2 sequences are LGHDT and YNNKEL (reference sequence). The CDR3 is 19 amino acids. CDR3 region: CASSQEGTGGITRNSPLHF.

CDR3 sequence reads: CSAPKAVDQETQYF. The chain employs TRBV20-1 and TRBJ2-5. The CDR3 runs 14 residues. Germline V gene lookup returns CDR1 DFQATT and CDR2 SNEGSKA (reference sequence).

J is TRBJ2-2 and V is TRBV2; without DNA, the TCRdb call of TRBD2 cannot be checked. The CDR3 length is 18 residues. Germline values: CDR1 SNHLY, CDR2 FYNNEI. CDR3 loop: CASSNSPLAARGTGELFF. Together with reference TRBV2 and TRBJ2-2, the CDR3 gives the full variable domain: EPEVTQTPSHQVTQMGQEVILRCVPISNHLYFYWYRQILGQKVEFLVSFYNNEISEKSEIFDDQFSVERPDGSNFTLKIRSTKLEDSAMYFCASSNSPLAARGTGELFFGEGSRLTVL.

The chain carries TRBV27 and TRBJ2-7; checking the TCRdb D call of TRBD2 is not possible without DNA. Germline CDR1 is MNHEY and CDR2 is SMNVEV (reference sequence). This CDR3 spans 14 amino acids. This chain's CDR3 is CASSLSRLAGEQYF.

The J gene is TRBJ2-5, the V gene TRBV12-3 or TRBV12-4; there is no DNA to check the TCRdb D call of TRBD2. This CDR3 has 15 amino acids. CDR3 sequence reads: CASSLALGGRETQYF.

The rearrangement joins TRBV20-1 to TRBJ1-1; TCRdb lists TRBD1, though no DNA is available to test this call. The CDR3 is 14 amino acids. The germline V gene encodes CDR1 DFQATT and CDR2 SNEGSKA (reference sequence). The CDR3 is CSAKQGARATEAFF.

The rearrangement joins TRBV5-1 to TRBJ2-3; lacking DNA, the TRBD2 call made by TCRdb goes unchecked. The germline V gene has CDR1 SGHRS and CDR2 YFSETQ. The CDR3 has 19 amino acids. The CDR3 sequence: CASSLVPLSGSSPTDTQYF.

This sequence joins TRBV14 and TRBJ2-1. Germline CDR1 and CDR2: SGHDN and FVKESK. The CDR3 has 15 amino acids. The CDR3 is CASSQGLAPNNEQFF.

The rearrangement uses TRBV10-3 and TRBJ1-6; TCRdb outputs TRBD1, but without DNA this stays unchecked. Per germline, CDR1 ENHRY and CDR2 SYGVKD. The length of the CDR3 is 14 residues. The CDR3 protein is CAIQERGTGSPLHF.